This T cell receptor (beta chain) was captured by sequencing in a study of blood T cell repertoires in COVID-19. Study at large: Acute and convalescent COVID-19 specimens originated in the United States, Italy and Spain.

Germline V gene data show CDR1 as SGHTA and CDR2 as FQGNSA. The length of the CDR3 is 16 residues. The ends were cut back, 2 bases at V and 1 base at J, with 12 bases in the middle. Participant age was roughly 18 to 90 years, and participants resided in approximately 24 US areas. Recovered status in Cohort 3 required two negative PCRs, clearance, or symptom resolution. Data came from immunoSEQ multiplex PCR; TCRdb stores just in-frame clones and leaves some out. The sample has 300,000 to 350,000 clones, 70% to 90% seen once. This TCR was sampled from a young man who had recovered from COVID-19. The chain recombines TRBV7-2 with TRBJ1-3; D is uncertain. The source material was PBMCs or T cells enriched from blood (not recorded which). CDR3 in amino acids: CASSLMGGLSGNTIYF. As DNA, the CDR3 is TGTGCCAGCAGCTTAATGGGAGGCCTGTCTGGAAACACCATATATTTT.